This T cell receptor (beta chain) was recovered during a study of blood T cell repertoires in COVID-19. Across the whole study: Samples of COVID-19 (acute and convalescent) were obtained from the United States, Italy and Spain. T cells, B-cell-depleted T cells, or PBMCs provided the cDNA or gDNA that served as material.

The assay was immunoSEQ multiplex PCR, and TCRdb's table has in-frame clones only and misses some. The top ten clones hold around a quarter of a sample with roughly 90,000 clones, about 83% of them seen once. This CDR3 region has 15 residues. Germline CDR1 and CDR2: SGHDT and YYEEEE. V shed 2 bases, J shed 4 bases, and the junction held 7 bases outside the gene matches. Sequenced sample: peripheral blood. V and J are TRBV5-6 and TRBJ2-5; 8 nucleotides line up with TRBD2. The receptor was isolated from a human donor in a cohort sampled during active COVID-19. CDR3 region: CASSFSGGPGETQYF. In nucleotides, the CDR3 is TGTGCCAGCAGCTTTTCGGGAGGGCCTGGAGAGACCCAGTACTTC.